This T cell receptor beta chain was found in a study of cytomegalovirus exposure and HLA in healthy donors. Notes on the study in general: Reports indicate that TCR beta sequences accurately predicted the HLA-A and HLA-B alleles of most subjects. While the bulk of TCR sequences proved rare, some public TCRs turned up in many donors.

Of note for this clone: Its specificity is unknown.

From germline, CDR1 is MNHEY and CDR2 SMNVEV (reference sequence). CDR3 length: 15 amino acids. Trimming cost V 3 bases and J 8 bases; bases outside gene matches: 11. The PCR ran on 60 Vbeta and 13 Jbeta primers. Generated by immunoSEQ multiplex PCR, the TCRdb table keeps only in-frame clones and is missing some. The table lists 80,000 to 95,000 clones, roughly 69% of them singletons. The sequence was collected from a woman aged 30 to 39 in good health and CMV-seronegative. The chain has TRBV27 and TRBJ1-2; TRBD1 matches 8 bases. Sequences were obtained from PBMCs. The CDR3 here is CASSFRGTGFWGYTF. The DNA for the CDR3 is TGTGCCAGCAGTTTTCGGGGGACAGGATTTTGGGGCTACACCTTC.